Listed here are 21 T cell receptor beta chains from one sample, sequenced in a study of identical twins. In TCRdb, the 5' RACE reads were re-called with MiXCR into one record per CDR3 protein. The sample has 400,000 to 600,000 distinct CDR3 sequences, more than 20% seen once. These data were likewise used in another study, on yellow fever vaccine responses in identical twins.

Sequencing was carried out using CD4+ T cells sorted from blood. The receptors derive from a woman between 18 and 29 years old in good health.

The rearrangement links TRBV11-2 to TRBJ2-1, with TRBD2 identical over 8 bases. This CDR3 is 15 amino acids long. Germline trimming cut 7 bases from V and 3 bases from J; bases unmatched to any gene: 8. Germline V CDR1 and CDR2: SGHAT, FQNNGV. As DNA, the CDR3 is TGTGCCAGCACCCGTGGGCGGGAGGTCTACAATGAGCAGTTCTTC. Translation: CASTRGREVYNEQFF.

The chain carries TRBV12-3 or TRBV12-4 and TRBJ2-7; perhaps TRBD2 as D (6 bases). The CDR3 has 14 amino acids. V gave up 3 bases and J gave up 5 bases, with 14 bases separating them. The CDR3 region is CASSFVGRKDEQYF. The CDR3 bases are TGTGCCAGCAGTTTTGTCGGGAGAAAGGACGAGCAGTACTTC.

The chain has TRBV18 and TRBJ2-5, with TRBD2 identical over 9 bases. With V trimmed by 0 bases and J by 3 bases, 5 bases remained unmatched. The CDR3 extends over 16 amino acids. Per the germline V gene, CDR1 is KGHSH and CDR2 is LQKENI. CDR3 protein: CASSPPSGGLKETQYF. The CDR3 nucleotides are TGTGCCAGCTCACCACCCAGCGGGGGGCTCAAAGAGACCCAGTACTTC.

The rearrangement joins TRBV7-2 to TRBJ2-5, with TRBD2 identical over 13 bases. Per the germline V gene, CDR1 is SGHTA and CDR2 is FQGNSA. This CDR3 has 16 residues. J gave up 4 bases and V 5 bases, and 7 bases lay outside the gene matches. CDR3 in DNA: TGTGCCAGCAGCAGAACGGGACTAGCGGGATCAGAGACCCAGTACTTC. It is translated as CASSRTGLAGSETQYF. Full variable domain (rest looked up from reference TRBV7-2 and TRBJ2-5): GAGVSQSPSNKVTEKGKDVELRCDPISGHTALYWYRQSLGQGLEFLIYFQGNSAPDKSGLPSDRFSAERTGGSVSTLTIQRTQQEDSAVYLCASSRTGLAGSETQYFGPGTRLLVL.

This clonotype came up many times. The chain links TRBV20-1 to TRBJ2-7; 7 bases match TRBD1. J gave up 3 bases and V 1 base, and 9 bases lay outside the gene matches. Per germline, CDR1 DFQATT and CDR2 SNEGSKA (reference sequence). The CDR3 has 15 residues. CDR3 coding DNA: TGCAGTGCTAGAGCACCGGGACAGCCCCGCTACGAGCAGTACTTC. This translates into CSARAPGQPRYEQYF.

This clonotype was seen a few times. The chain recombines TRBV3-1 with TRBJ2-1; a possible D gene is TRBD2 (5 bases). CDR3 length equals 14 residues. Germline V gene sequence: CDR1 LGHDT, CDR2 YNNKEL (reference sequence). The V gene lost 5 bases and the J gene lost 2 bases, with 10 bases spanning the gap. The CDR3: CASSSPGTYNEQFF. CDR3 nucleotides: TGTGCCAGCAGCTCACCCGGGACCTACAATGAGCAGTTCTTC.

The chain employs TRBV29-1 and TRBJ2-6; D possibly matches TRBD1 or TRBD2 (6 bases each). Germline CDR1 and CDR2: SQVTM and ANQGSEA. The CDR3 sequence is 16 residues long. V lost 4 bases, J lost 0 bases, and 13 bases lay in between. The CDR3 spells CSVGGAGFSGANVLTF. The CDR3 nucleotides read TGCAGCGTTGGGGGGGCCGGATTCTCTGGGGCCAACGTCCTGACTTTC.

V is TRBV5-1 and J is TRBJ2-2; no clear D gene. Trimming took 5 bases from V and 0 from J, leaving 11 bases between them. Germline V gene lookup returns CDR1 SGHRS and CDR2 YFSETQ. The CDR3 covers 15 residues. In DNA form, the CDR3 reads TGCGCCAGCAGTCTCGGACCAACGAACACCGGGGAGCTGTTTTTT. Protein product: CASSLGPTNTGELFF.

This clonotype was found a few times. This sequence joins TRBV20-1 and TRBJ2-1, with 7 bases matching TRBD1. CDR1 and CDR2 from the germline V gene are DFQATT and SNEGSKA (reference sequence). V was pared by 6 bases and J by 7 bases, with 9 bases of the junction left unmatched. CDR3 length: 13 amino acids. The DNA for the CDR3 is TGCAGTGCAGACAGGGTCGTTGGGAATGAGCAGTTCTTC. It encodes CSADRVVGNEQFF.

This clonotype came up a few times. The CDR3 loop is CAISTRGEKLFF. In DNA form, the CDR3 reads TGTGCCATCAGTACGAGGGGTGAAAAACTGTTTTTT. This chain uses TRBV10-3 with TRBJ1-4; tentative D call: TRBD1 (5 bases). The CDR3 length is 12 residues. V lost 5 bases to trimming and J lost 7 bases, with 8 bases between them. Germline-derived CDR1 and CDR2 are ENHRY and SYGVKD.

The gene calls are TRBV3-1 and TRBJ2-1, with 8 bases identical to TRBD2. The CDR3 is 14 residues long. CDR1 and CDR2 (germline): LGHDT, YNNKEL (reference sequence). V was clipped by 2 bases and J by 7 bases; unmatched bases: 4. CDR3 amino acids: CASSQRAGGNEQFF. DNA for the CDR3: TGTGCCAGCAGCCAAAGGGCGGGGGGAAATGAGCAGTTCTTC.

This clonotype came up a few times. V and J are TRBV18 and TRBJ2-2; D unresolved. The CDR3 is 16 amino acids. Germline CDR1 reads KGHSH; CDR2 reads LQKENI. The V and J ends lost 3 bases and 2 bases respectively, with 13 bases between them. DNA for the CDR3: TGTGCCAGCTCACCGAAGGGCTCAATAAACACCGGGGAGCTGTTTTTT. It specifies CASSPKGSINTGELFF.

This clonotype was seen more than once but under ten times. The chain has TRBV4-2 and TRBJ1-2; no firm D call. V lost 4 bases to trimming and J lost 3 bases, with 15 bases between them. This CDR3 has 15 residues. From germline, CDR1 is LGHNA and CDR2 YNFKEQ. As DNA, the CDR3 is TGTGCCAGCAGCCTGGACGGCCATTGGGACTATGGCTACACCTTC. Protein sequence: CASSLDGHWDYGYTF.

This clonotype was detected a few times. The rearrangement joins TRBV9 to TRBJ2-1; D may correspond to TRBD1 or TRBD2 (5 bases each). Germline V gene sequence: CDR1 SGDLS, CDR2 YYNGEE. The CDR3 is 14 residues long. V lost 0 bases and J 5 bases, leaving 9 bases between the germline ends. CDR3 region: CASSVGGRNNEQFF. CDR3 coding DNA: TGTGCCAGCAGCGTAGGGGGGAGAAACAATGAGCAGTTCTTC.

The rearrangement joins TRBV27 to TRBJ2-1; no clear D gene. Between the trimmed V and J ends, which lost 6 bases and 8 bases, there was a span of 11 bases. The CDR3 covers 12 residues. The germline gives CDR1 MNHEY, CDR2 SMNVEV (reference sequence). CDR3 in DNA: TGTGCCAGCAGGTCGGGTGTGGATGAGCAGTTCTTC. Its protein is CASRSGVDEQFF.

J is TRBJ2-7 and V is TRBV20-1, with 9 nucleotides matching TRBD2. CDR1 and CDR2 (germline): DFQATT, SNEGSKA (reference sequence). CDR3 length: 14 residues. Trimming took 3 bases from V and 4 from J; bases not matched to a gene: 7. The CDR3 is CSASSSGSIYEQYF. The CDR3 DNA reads TGCAGTGCTAGTAGTAGCGGGAGTATATACGAGCAGTACTTC.

The chain employs TRBV7-2 and TRBJ1-2; possible D gene TRBD1, 5 bases. The CDR3 is 13 residues long. Germline V lookup: CDR1 SGHTA, CDR2 FQGNSA. V dropped 1 base and J dropped 4 bases, with 7 bases sitting between them. The chain's CDR3 is CASSLEQVYGYTF. The CDR3 DNA sequence: TGTGCCAGCAGCTTAGAACAGGTCTATGGCTACACCTTC.

This chain uses TRBV7-9 with TRBJ2-1; 7 nucleotides align to TRBD1. Germline CDR1 reads SEHNR; CDR2 reads FQNEAQ (reference sequence). V was pared by 5 bases and J by 0 bases, with 7 bases of the junction left unmatched. The CDR3 length is 16 residues. The CDR3 reads CASSTYRGSSYNEQFF. The CDR3 coding sequence is TGTGCCAGCAGCACATACAGGGGTAGCTCCTACAATGAGCAGTTCTTC. Filled out from reference TRBV7-9 and TRBJ2-1, the complete variable domain reads DTGVSQNPRHKITKRGQNVTFRCDPISEHNRLYWYRQTLGQGPEFLTYFQNEAQLEKSRLLSDRFSAERPKGSFSTLEIQRTEQGDSAMYLCASSTYRGSSYNEQFFGPGTRLTVL.

V usage is TRBV12-3 or TRBV12-4 and J usage is TRBJ2-5, with a tentative D call TRBD2 (5 bases). With 5 bases removed from V and 3 bases from J, the gap between germline ends came to 16 bases. This CDR3 contains 15 residues. The CDR3 DNA follows: TGTGCCAGCAGTAAGACCCTAGCAGGAAAAGAGACCCAGTACTTC. It is translated as CASSKTLAGKETQYF.

Note on this clonotype: An end of the junction differs from the germline gene, which may be a read error. The chain recombines TRBV18 with TRBJ2-7, with a possible D match to TRBD1 (5 bases). Germline-derived CDR1 and CDR2 are KGHSH and LQKENI. This CDR3 is 14 amino acids long. DNA for the CDR3: TGTGCCAGCTCCCCACAGGACCTTACCTACGAGCAGTACTTC. Protein sequence: CASSPQDLTYEQYF.

The chain combines TRBV20-1 with TRBJ1-3, with D possibly TRBD1 on 5 matching bases. Per germline, CDR1 DFQATT and CDR2 SNEGSKA (reference sequence). Trimming stripped 1 base from V and 7 bases from J, with 17 bases between. This CDR3 has 15 amino acids. The CDR3 sequence is CSARAVGTLTNTIYF. The CDR3 region has the DNA TGCAGTGCTAGAGCCGTGGGGACTCTAACTAACACCATATATTTT.